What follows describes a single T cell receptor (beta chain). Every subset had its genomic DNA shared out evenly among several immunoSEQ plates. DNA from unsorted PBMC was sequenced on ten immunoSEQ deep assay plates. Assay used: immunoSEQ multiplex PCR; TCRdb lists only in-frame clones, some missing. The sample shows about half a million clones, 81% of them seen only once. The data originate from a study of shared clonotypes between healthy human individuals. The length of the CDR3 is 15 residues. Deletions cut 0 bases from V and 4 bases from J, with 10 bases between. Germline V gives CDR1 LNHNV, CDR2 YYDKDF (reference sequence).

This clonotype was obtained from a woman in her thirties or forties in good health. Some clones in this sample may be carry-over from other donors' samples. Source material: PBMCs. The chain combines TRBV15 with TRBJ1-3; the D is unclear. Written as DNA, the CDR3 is TGTGCCACCAGCAGAGATCTCGGGTCGGGAAACACCATATATTTT. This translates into CATSRDLGSGNTIYF.